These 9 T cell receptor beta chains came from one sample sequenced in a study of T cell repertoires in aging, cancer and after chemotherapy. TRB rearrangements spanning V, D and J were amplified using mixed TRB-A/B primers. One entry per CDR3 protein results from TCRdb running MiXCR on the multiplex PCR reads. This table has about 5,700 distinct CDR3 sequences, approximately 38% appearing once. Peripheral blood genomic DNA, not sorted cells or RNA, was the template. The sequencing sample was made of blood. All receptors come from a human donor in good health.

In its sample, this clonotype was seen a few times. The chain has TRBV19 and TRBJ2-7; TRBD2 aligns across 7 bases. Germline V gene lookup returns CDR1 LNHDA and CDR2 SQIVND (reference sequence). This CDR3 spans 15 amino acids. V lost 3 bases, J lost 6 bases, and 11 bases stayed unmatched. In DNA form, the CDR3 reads TGTGCCAGTAGTATTGGTACGCGGGGGTCGTCCGAGCAGTACTTC. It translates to CASSIGTRGSSEQYF.

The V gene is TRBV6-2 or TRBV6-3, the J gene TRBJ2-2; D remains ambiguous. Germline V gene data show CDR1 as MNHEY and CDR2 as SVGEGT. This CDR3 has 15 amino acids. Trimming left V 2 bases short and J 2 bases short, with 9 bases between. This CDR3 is CASSYVSINTGELFF. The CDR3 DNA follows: TGTGCCAGCAGTTACGTTTCAATTAACACCGGGGAGCTGTTTTTT.

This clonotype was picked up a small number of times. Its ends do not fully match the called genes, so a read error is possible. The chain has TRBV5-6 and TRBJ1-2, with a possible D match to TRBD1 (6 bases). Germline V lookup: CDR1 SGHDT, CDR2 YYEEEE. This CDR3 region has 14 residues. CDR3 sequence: CASSSPDRNYGYTF. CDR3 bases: TGCGCCAGCAGCTCGCCGGACAGAAACTATGGCTACACCTTC.

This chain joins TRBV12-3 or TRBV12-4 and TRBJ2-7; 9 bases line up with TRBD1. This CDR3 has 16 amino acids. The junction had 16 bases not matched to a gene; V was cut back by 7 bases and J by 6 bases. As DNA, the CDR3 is TGTGCCAGCATTCCTCTCCGGGACAGGGTGTTTTCCGAGCAGTACTTC. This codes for CASIPLRDRVFSEQYF.

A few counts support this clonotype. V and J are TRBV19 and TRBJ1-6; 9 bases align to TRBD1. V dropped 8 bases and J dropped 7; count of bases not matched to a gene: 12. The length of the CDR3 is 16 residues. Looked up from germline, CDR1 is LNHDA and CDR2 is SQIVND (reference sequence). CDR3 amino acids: CASGGEKGTGNSPLHF. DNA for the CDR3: TGTGCCAGTGGAGGTGAGAAGGGGACAGGGAATTCACCCCTCCACTTT.

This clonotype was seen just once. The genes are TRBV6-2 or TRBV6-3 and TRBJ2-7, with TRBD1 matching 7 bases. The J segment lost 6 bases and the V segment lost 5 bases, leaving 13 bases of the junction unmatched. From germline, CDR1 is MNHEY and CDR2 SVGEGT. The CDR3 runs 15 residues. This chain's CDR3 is CASSPRHGTESEQYF. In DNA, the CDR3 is TGTGCCAGCAGTCCCCGGCATGGGACAGAGTCCGAGCAGTACTTC.

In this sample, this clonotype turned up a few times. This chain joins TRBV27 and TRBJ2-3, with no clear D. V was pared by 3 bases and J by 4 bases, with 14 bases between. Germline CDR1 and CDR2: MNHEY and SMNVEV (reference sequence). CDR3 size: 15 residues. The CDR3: CASSFSITLSDTQYF. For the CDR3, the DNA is TGTGCCAGCAGTTTCAGCATAACACTTTCAGATACGCAGTATTTT.

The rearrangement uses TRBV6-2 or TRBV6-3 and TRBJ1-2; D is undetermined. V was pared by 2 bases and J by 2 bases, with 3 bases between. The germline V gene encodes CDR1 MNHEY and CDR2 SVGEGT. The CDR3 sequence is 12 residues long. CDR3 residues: CASSYQNYGYTF. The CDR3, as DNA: TGTGCCAGCAGTTACCAAAACTATGGCTACACCTTC.

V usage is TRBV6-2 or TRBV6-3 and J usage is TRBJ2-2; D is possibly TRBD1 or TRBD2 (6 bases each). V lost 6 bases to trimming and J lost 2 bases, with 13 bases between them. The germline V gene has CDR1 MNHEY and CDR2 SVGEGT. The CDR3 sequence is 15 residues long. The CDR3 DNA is TGTGCCAGCAGCCAGGGGACTGACAACACCGGGGAGCTGTTTTTT. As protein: CASSQGTDNTGELFF.